Below are 8 T cell receptor beta chains sequenced from a single sample in a study of shared clonotypes between healthy human individuals. The repertoire was sequenced with immunoSEQ multiplex PCR; TCRdb's copy has only in-frame clones and lacks some. The sample has over a million clones; about 76% are singletons. Sequencing was done on a sample of memory CD4+ T cells sorted from blood. Subset noted: CD45RA-negative fraction. The receptors originated from a man in his late teens or twenties in good health.

The rearrangement uses TRBV6-5 and TRBJ2-1; D perhaps matches TRBD1 (5 bases). The CDR3 extends over 14 amino acids. Germline CDR1 is MNHEY and CDR2 is SVGAGI. The V end was cut by 2 bases, the J end by 7 bases, with 12 bases between. The CDR3 nucleotides are TGTGCCAGCAGTTACCGGGCAGGGAAGAATGAGCAGTTCTTC. Its translation: CASSYRAGKNEQFF.

This clone was seen more than once but under ten times. The gene calls are TRBV2 and TRBJ2-2; weak D call: TRBD1 (6 bases). This CDR3 contains 12 residues. Germline V lookup: CDR1 SNHLY, CDR2 FYNNEI. V shed 4 bases and J shed 6 bases, with 6 bases lying between them. DNA of the CDR3: TGTGCCAGCAGTGGGACAGCCGGGGAGCTGTTTTTT. This gives the protein CASSGTAGELFF. The full variable domain, with the rest looked up from reference TRBV2 and TRBJ2-2, is EPEVTQTPSHQVTQMGQEVILRCVPISNHLYFYWYRQILGQKVEFLVSFYNNEISEKSEIFDDQFSVERPDGSNFTLKIRSTKLEDSAMYFCASSGTAGELFFGEGSRLTVL.

This clone was observed a single time. Different DNA sequences within this sample yield the same CDR3. The V gene is TRBV9, the J gene TRBJ2-3; 10 bases map to TRBD2. Germline-derived CDR1 and CDR2 are SGDLS and YYNGEE. Unmatched junction bases numbered 4, after V lost 0 bases and J lost 3 bases. The CDR3 length is 16 residues. CDR3 coding DNA: TGTGCCAGCAGCGTAGACATAGCGGGGGGAACAGATACGCAGTATTTT. Translated, it gives CASSVDIAGGTDTQYF.

This clone has ten or more counts. The identical CDR3 is also encoded by other nucleotide sequences in the sample. In nucleotides, the CDR3 is TGTGCCAGCGGAAGGACAGCCACTAATGAAAAACTGTTTTTT. This translates into CASGRTATNEKLFF. The chain carries TRBV27 and TRBJ1-4, with a tentative D call TRBD1 (6 bases). The CDR3 has 14 residues. Between the trimmed V and J ends, which lost 8 bases and 2 bases, there was a span of 12 bases. Germline V gene sequence: CDR1 MNHEY, CDR2 SMNVEV (reference sequence).

This sequence joins TRBV4-2 and TRBJ2-5; maybe TRBD2 (5 bases). Germline CDR1 LGHNA, CDR2 YNFKEQ. This CDR3 has 17 amino acids. V lost 0 bases to trimming and J lost 5 bases, with 19 bases between them. This CDR3 reads CASSQDRAVGRRETQYF. The CDR3 DNA is TGTGCCAGCAGCCAAGATCGAGCTGTCGGCAGGAGGGAGACCCAGTACTTC.

In regard to this clone: At the DNA level, this CDR3 is encoded by other sequences in the same sample as well. The chain has TRBV10-1 and TRBJ2-7; D tentatively fits TRBD1 or TRBD2 (5 bases each). The germline gives CDR1 WNHNN, CDR2 SYGVQD (reference sequence). The CDR3 length is 15 residues. Trimming left V 3 bases short and J 2 bases short, with 14 bases between. The CDR3 sequence is CASSDGTSAAYEQYF. The CDR3 nucleotides read TGCGCCAGCAGTGACGGGACGTCGGCAGCCTACGAGCAGTACTTC.

As to this clone: Other DNA sequences within the sample encode an identical CDR3. The chain recombines TRBV27 with TRBJ2-7; D gene uncertain. Germline values: CDR1 MNHEY, CDR2 SMNVEV (reference sequence). Deletions cut 4 bases from V and 7 bases from J, with 8 bases between. There are 11 residues in the CDR3. The chain's CDR3 is CASSSSYEQYF. CDR3 nucleotides: TGTGCCAGCAGTTCGTCTTATGAGCAGTACTTC.

This clone was seen a single time. The rearrangement joins TRBV25-1 to TRBJ2-5; D remains unclear. The CDR3 length is 13 residues. Trimming removed 1 base from V and 5 bases from J, with 8 bases in between. CDR1 is MGHDK and CDR2 is SYGVNS in the germline V gene. For the CDR3, the DNA is TGTGCCAGCAGTGAATGGGGTGGTGAGACCCAGTACTTC. Residues: CASSEWGGETQYF.